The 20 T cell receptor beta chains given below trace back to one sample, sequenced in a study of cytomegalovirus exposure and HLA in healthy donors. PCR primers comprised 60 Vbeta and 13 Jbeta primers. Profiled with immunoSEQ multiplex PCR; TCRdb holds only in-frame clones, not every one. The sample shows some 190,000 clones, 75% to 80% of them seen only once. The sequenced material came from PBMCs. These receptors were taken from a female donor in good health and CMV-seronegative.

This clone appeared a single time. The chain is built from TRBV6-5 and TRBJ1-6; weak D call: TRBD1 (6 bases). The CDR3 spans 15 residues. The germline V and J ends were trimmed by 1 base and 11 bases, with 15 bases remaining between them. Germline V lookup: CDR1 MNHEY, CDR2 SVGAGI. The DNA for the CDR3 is TGTGCCAGCAGTTACTTACAGGGTGAATGGACACCCCTCCACTTT. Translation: CASSYLQGEWTPLHF.

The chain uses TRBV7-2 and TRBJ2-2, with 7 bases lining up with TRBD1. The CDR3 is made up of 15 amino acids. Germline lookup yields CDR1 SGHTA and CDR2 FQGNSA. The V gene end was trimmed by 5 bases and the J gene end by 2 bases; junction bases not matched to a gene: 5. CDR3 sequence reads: CASSGGQDNTGELFF. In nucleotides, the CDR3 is TGTGCCAGCAGCGGAGGACAGGATAACACCGGGGAGCTGTTTTTT.

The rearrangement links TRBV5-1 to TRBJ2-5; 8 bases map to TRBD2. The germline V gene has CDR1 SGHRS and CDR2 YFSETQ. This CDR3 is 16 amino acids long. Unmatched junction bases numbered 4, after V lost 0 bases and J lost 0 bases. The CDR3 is CASSLAASGHQETQYF. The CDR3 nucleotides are TGCGCCAGCAGCTTGGCCGCTAGCGGGCACCAAGAGACCCAGTACTTC. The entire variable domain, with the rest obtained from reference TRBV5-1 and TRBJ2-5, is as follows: KAGVTQTPRYLIKTRGQQVTLSCSPISGHRSVSWYQQTPGQGLQFLFEYFSETQRNKGNFPGRFSGRQFSNSRSEMNVSTLELGDSALYLCASSLAASGHQETQYFGPGTRLLVL.

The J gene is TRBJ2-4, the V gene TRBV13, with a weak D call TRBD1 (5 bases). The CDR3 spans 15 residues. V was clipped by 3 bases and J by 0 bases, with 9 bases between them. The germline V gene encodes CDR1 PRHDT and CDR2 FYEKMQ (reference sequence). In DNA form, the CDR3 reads TGTGCCAGCAGCTTCCGACAGAGAGCCAAAAACATTCAGTACTTC. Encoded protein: CASSFRQRAKNIQYF.

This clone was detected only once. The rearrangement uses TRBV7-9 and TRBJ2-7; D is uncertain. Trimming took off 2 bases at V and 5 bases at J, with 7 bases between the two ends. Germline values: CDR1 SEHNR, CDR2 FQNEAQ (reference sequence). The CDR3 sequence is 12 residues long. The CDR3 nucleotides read TGTGCCAGCAGCTTATCCATCCACGAGCAGTACTTC. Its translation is CASSLSIHEQYF.

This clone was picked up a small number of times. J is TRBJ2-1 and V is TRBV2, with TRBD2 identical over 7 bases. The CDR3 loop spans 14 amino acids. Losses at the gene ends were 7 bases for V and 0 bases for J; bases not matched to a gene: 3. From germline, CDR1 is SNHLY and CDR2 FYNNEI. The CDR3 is CASTGGSSYNEQFF. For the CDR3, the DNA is TGTGCCAGCACGGGCGGGAGCTCCTACAATGAGCAGTTCTTC.

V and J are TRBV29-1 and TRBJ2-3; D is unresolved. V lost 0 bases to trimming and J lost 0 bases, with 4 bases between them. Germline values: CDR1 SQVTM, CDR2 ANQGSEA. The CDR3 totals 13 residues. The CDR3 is CSVEDSSTDTQYF. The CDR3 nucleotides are TGCAGCGTTGAAGACAGTAGCACAGATACGCAGTATTTT.

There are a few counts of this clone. Here the CDR3 reads CASRIDVGTEAFF. CDR3 nucleotides: TGTGCCAGCAGGATCGATGTCGGGACAGAAGCTTTCTTT. This sequence joins TRBV11-3 and TRBJ1-1, with D possibly TRBD1 on 6 matching bases. From germline, CDR1 is SGHNT and CDR2 YENEEA. CDR3 length: 13 residues. With 6 bases removed from V and 8 bases from J, the gap between germline ends came to 16 bases.

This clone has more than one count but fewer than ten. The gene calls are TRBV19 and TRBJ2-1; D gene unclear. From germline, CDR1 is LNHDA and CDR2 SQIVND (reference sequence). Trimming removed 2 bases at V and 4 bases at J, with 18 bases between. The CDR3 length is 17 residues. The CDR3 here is CASSIRGSSELYNEQFF. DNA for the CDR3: TGTGCCAGTAGTATACGCGGTAGCAGCGAGTTATACAATGAGCAGTTCTTC.

The DNA for the CDR3 is TGTGCCAGCAGCTTAATGTCAGCGGGGGCTGGGAATGAGCAGTTCTTC. It is translated as CASSLMSAGAGNEQFF. The chain is built from TRBV7-2 and TRBJ2-1; 8 nucleotides align to TRBD2. This CDR3 spans 16 amino acids. Trimming took 2 bases from V and 7 from J; bases not matched to a gene: 10. Germline lookup yields CDR1 SGHTA and CDR2 FQGNSA.

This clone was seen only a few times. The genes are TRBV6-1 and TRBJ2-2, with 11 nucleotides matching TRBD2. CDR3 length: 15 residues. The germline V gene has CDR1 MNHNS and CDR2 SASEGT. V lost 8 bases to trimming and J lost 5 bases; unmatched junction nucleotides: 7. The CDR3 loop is CASSALAGDTGELFF. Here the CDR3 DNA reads TGTGCCAGCTCAGCACTAGCGGGAGATACCGGGGAGCTGTTTTTT.

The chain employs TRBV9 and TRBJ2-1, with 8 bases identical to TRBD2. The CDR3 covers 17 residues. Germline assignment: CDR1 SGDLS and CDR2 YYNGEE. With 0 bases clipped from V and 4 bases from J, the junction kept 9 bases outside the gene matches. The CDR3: CASSVDPAGARYNEQFF. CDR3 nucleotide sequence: TGTGCCAGCAGCGTAGACCCAGCGGGAGCCAGGTACAATGAGCAGTTCTTC.

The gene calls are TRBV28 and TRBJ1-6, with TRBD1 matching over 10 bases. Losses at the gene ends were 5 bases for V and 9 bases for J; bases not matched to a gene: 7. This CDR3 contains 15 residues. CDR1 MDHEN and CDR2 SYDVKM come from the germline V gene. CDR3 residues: CASSPWDRGRSPLHF. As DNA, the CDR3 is TGTGCCAGCAGTCCCTGGGACAGGGGCCGTTCACCCCTCCACTTT.

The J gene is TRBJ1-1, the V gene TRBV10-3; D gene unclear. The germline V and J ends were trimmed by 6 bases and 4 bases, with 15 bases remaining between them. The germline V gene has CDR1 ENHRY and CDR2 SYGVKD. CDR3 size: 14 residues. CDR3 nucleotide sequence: TGTGCCATCAGGGCTTCTTCGACTGGCACTGAAGCTTTCTTT. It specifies CAIRASSTGTEAFF.

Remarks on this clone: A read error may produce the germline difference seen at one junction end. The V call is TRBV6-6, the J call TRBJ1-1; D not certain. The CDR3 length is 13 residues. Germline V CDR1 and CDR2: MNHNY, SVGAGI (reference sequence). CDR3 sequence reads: CTSSFPGNTEAFF. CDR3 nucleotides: TGTACCAGCTCTTTCCCAGGGAACACTGAAGCTTTCTTT.

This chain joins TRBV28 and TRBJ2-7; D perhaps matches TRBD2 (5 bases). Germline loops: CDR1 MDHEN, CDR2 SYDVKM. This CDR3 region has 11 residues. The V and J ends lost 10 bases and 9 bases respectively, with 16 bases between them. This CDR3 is CATRGAPAQYF. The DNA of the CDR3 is TGTGCCACCCGGGGTGCCCCAGCGCAGTACTTC.

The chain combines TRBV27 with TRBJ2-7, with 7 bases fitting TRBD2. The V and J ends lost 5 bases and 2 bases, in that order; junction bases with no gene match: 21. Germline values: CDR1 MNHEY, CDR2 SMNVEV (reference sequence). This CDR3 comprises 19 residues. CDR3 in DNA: TGTGCCAGCAGTCCCCTCCCCCCTACCCTAGCGGAGGGAACCTACGAGCAGTACTTC. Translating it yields CASSPLPPTLAEGTYEQYF.

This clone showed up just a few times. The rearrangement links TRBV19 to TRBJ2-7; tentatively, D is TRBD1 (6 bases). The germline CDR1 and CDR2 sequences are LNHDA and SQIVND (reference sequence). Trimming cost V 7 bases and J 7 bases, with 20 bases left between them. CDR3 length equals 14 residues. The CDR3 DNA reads TGTGCCAGTAAGATTGCGACGGGGACAATTGAGCAGTACTTC. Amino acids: CASKIATGTIEQYF. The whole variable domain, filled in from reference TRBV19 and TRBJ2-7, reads DGGITQSPKYLFRKEGQNVTLSCEQNLNHDAMYWYRQDPGQGLRLIYYSQIVNDFQKGDIAEGYSVSREKKESFPLTVTSAQKNPTAFYLCASKIATGTIEQYFGPGTRLTVT.

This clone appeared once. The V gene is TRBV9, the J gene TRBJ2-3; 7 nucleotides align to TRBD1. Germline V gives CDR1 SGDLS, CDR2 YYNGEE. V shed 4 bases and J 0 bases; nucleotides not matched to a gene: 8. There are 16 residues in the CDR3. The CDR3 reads CASSITGASSTDTQYF. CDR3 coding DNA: TGTGCCAGCAGCATAACAGGGGCGTCTAGCACAGATACGCAGTATTTT. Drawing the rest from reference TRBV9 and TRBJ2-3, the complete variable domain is DSGVTQTPKHLITATGQRVTLRCSPRSGDLSVYWYQQSLDQGLQFLIQYYNGEERAKGNILERFSAQQFPDLHSELNLSSLELGDSALYFCASSITGASSTDTQYFGPGTRLTVL.

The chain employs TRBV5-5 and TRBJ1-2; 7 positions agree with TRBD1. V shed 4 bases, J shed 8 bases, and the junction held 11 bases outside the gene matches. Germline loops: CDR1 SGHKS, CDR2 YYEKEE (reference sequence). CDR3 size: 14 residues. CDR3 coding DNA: TGTGCCAGCAGCCTACGGACAGGATGGGAGGGCTACACCTTC. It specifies CASSLRTGWEGYTF.